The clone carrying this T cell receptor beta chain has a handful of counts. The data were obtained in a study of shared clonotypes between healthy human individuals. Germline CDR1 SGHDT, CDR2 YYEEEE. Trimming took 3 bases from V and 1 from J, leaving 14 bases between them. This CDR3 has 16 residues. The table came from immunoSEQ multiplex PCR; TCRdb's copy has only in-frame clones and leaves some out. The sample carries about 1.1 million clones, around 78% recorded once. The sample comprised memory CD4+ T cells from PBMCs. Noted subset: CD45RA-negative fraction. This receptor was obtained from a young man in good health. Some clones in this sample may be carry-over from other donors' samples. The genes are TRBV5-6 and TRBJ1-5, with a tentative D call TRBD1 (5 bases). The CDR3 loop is CASSSLGGRSNQPQHF. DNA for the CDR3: TGTGCCAGCAGCTCCTTGGGGGGGAGGAGCAATCAGCCCCAGCATTTT.